One and the same sample provided the 20 T cell receptor beta chains below, sequenced in a study of breast tumors, draining lymph nodes, adjacent tissues. The lymph nodes were axillary draining lymph nodes from breast cancer patients. TCRdb fed the multiplex PCR reads into MiXCR, producing one record per CDR3 protein. The sample carries a few hundred thousand distinct CDR3 sequences, less than 40% recorded once. Sequencing input: axillary lymph node tissue. The receptors originated from a female donor with breast cancer. Some clones in this sample may be carry-over from other donors' samples.

Ten or more counts support this clonotype. The V and J genes are TRBV7-6 and TRBJ2-1, with TRBD2 identical over 11 bases. The CDR3 runs to 17 residues. Trimming removed 5 bases from V and 0 bases from J; junction bases left unmatched: 6. The V gene's germline CDR1 is SGHVS and CDR2 FNYEAQ. DNA for the CDR3: TGTGCCAGCAGCGACCGACTAGCGGGGAGCTCCTACAATGAGCAGTTCTTC. This encodes CASSDRLAGSSYNEQFF.

Worth noting for this clonotype: This sequence may be a read error, since a much larger clone differs from it by one base. The gene calls are TRBV6-1 and TRBJ2-3; tentatively, D is TRBD1 (7 bases). CDR1 and CDR2 (germline): MNHNS, SASEGT. The length of the CDR3 is 15 residues. The V end lost 5 bases, the J end lost 4 bases, and 16 bases lay between the germline ends. CDR3 sequence reads: CASSQGQGGADTQYF. The CDR3 coding sequence is TGTGCCAGCAGTCAGGGGCAGGGGGGAGCAGATACGCAGTATTTT.

This clonotype appeared many times. The V call is TRBV11-3, the J call TRBJ2-1; 11 bases align to TRBD2. Germline V CDR1 and CDR2: SGHNT, YENEEA. V shed 0 bases, J shed 8 bases, and the junction held 9 bases outside the gene matches. This CDR3 has 17 amino acids. In DNA, the CDR3 is TGTGCCAGCAGCTTAGATAGCGGGAGGGGTCATTACGATGAGCAGTTCTTC. Amino acid sequence: CASSLDSGRGHYDEQFF.

This clonotype was counted at least ten times. The chain joins TRBV12-3 or TRBV12-4 to TRBJ2-3; perhaps TRBD1 as D (5 bases). This CDR3 is 15 amino acids long. Trimming took 2 bases from V and 2 from J, leaving 11 bases between them. The DNA of the CDR3 is TGTGCCAGCAGTTTAAGGCAGGGCTACACAGATACGCAGTATTTT. Amino acids: CASSLRQGYTDTQYF.

In its sample, this clonotype was seen many times. The V and J genes are TRBV20-1 and TRBJ2-1; 10 bases are a match to TRBD2. The CDR3 has 14 residues. Germline V gives CDR1 DFQATT, CDR2 SNEGSKA (reference sequence). The ends lost 6 bases at V and 8 bases at J; junction bases unmatched: 10. CDR3 loop: CSAPKAGGRDEQFF. The CDR3 DNA is TGCAGTGCCCCTAAAGCGGGGGGGCGGGATGAGCAGTTCTTC.

V usage is TRBV7-2 and J usage is TRBJ2-5; 8 nucleotides agree with TRBD2. The CDR3 sequence is 15 residues long. Trimming at V came to 5 bases and at J to 5 bases, leaving 10 bases not matched to a gene. The V gene's germline CDR1 is SGHTA and CDR2 FQGNSA. The CDR3 region is CASSAPRGGHETQYF. CDR3 nucleotides: TGTGCCAGCAGCGCCCCCCGGGGGGGCCACGAGACCCAGTACTTC.

This clonotype was detected a few times. The chain joins TRBV3-1 to TRBJ2-1; 11 bases align to TRBD2. V shed 2 bases, J shed 9 bases, and the junction held 15 bases outside the gene matches. The CDR3 extends over 18 amino acids. Germline CDR1 LGHDT, CDR2 YNNKEL (reference sequence). The CDR3, as DNA: TGTGCCAGCAGCCAACCAGCTAGCGGGAGGTTATATATTGCTGAGCAGTTCTTC. It encodes CASSQPASGRLYIAEQFF.

For this clonotype: The CDR3 does not close with the conserved phenylalanine or tryptophan, likely indicating a read error. No DNA is shown, since the ends of the CDR3 on it are uncertain; the CDR3 is the one TCRdb lists. CDR3 region: CASSLGRIPYEQYL. This chain joins TRBV7-2 and TRBJ2-7. CDR1 is SGHTA and CDR2 is FQGNSA in the germline V gene. The CDR3 contains 14 residues when both ends are counted.

A remark on this clonotype: Relative to the germline gene, one junction end is altered; a read error may explain this. The V gene is TRBV7-7, the J gene TRBJ2-5, with D hard to call. Germline CDR1 SSHAT, CDR2 FNYEAQ (reference sequence). The CDR3 is 15 amino acids. CDR3: CASSLGFGFGETQYF. The CDR3 DNA sequence: TGTGCTAGCAGCTTAGGGTTCGGGTTTGGAGAGACCCAGTACTTC. The full variable domain, with the rest looked up from reference TRBV7-7 and TRBJ2-5, is GAGVSQSPRYKVTKRGQDVTLRCDPISSHATLYWYQQALGQGPEFLTYFNYEAQPDKSGLPSDRFSAERPEGSISTLTIQRTEQRDSAMYRCASSLGFGFGETQYFGPGTRLLVL.

This clonotype was seen many times. The chain combines TRBV4-1 with TRBJ2-1; 8 nucleotides match TRBD2. Losses at the gene ends were 1 base for V and 4 bases for J; bases not matched to a gene: 6. The CDR3 covers 16 residues. The germline gives CDR1 MGHRA, CDR2 YSYEKL. The CDR3: CASSQVGSGKYNEQFF. The CDR3 bases are TGCGCCAGCAGCCAAGTTGGTAGCGGGAAATACAATGAGCAGTTCTTC.

There are many counts of this clonotype. This chain connects TRBV29-1 to TRBJ2-1; 7 bases match TRBD1. The germline V gene encodes CDR1 SQVTM and CDR2 ANQGSEA. The ends lost 8 bases at V and 4 bases at J; junction bases unmatched: 11. The CDR3 runs to 14 residues. The chain's CDR3 is CSFNRDSSYNEQFF. The DNA of the CDR3 is TGCAGCTTCAACCGGGACAGCAGTTACAATGAGCAGTTCTTC.

The sample holds many counts of this clonotype. V usage is TRBV6-5 and J usage is TRBJ2-3; D is perhaps TRBD1 (6 bases). This CDR3 contains 16 residues. In germline, CDR1 is MNHEY, CDR2 SVGAGI. The V and J ends lost 5 bases and 2 bases respectively, with 17 bases between them. The CDR3 DNA is TGTGCCAGCAGTCCCGGGACAAACGTTTACACAGATACGCAGTATTTT. It codes for CASSPGTNVYTDTQYF.

On this clonotype itself: With a much larger clone just one base away, this may be a read error. The V call is TRBV20-1, the J call TRBJ2-3; possible D gene TRBD1, 5 bases. CDR1 and CDR2 from the germline V gene are DFQATT and SNEGSKA (reference sequence). The length of the CDR3 is 12 residues. CDR3 sequence (DNA): TGCAGTGCTACCATAGGGGAAGATACGCCGTATTTT. Translating it yields CSATIGEDTPYF.

This clonotype showed up many times. V usage is TRBV20-1 and J usage is TRBJ1-4, with D unclear. The ends were cut back, 0 bases at V and 4 bases at J, with 6 bases in the middle. Germline CDR1 is DFQATT and CDR2 is SNEGSKA (reference sequence). The CDR3 runs to 13 residues. CDR3 amino acids: CSARDRDNEKLFF. The CDR3 bases are TGCAGTGCTAGAGATAGGGATAATGAAAAACTGTTTTTT.

This clonotype was counted ten times or more. The V gene is TRBV10-3, the J gene TRBJ1-3; a possible D gene is TRBD1 (6 bases). V lost 6 bases and J lost 0, with 15 bases in between. Germline V gene lookup returns CDR1 ENHRY and CDR2 SYGVKD. The CDR3 contains 16 residues. The CDR3 region is CAISPLLDSSGNTIYF. CDR3 in DNA: TGTGCCATCAGCCCACTTTTGGACAGCTCTGGAAACACCATATATTTT.

This clonotype was seen repeatedly, ten times or more. The CDR3 DNA reads as TGTGCCAGCAGTGGGACAGGGCCGAATTCACCCCTCCACTTT. Residues: CASSGTGPNSPLHF. The gene calls are TRBV25-1 and TRBJ1-6; 8 bases agree with TRBD1. CDR3 size: 14 residues. Germline trimming cut 4 bases from V and 7 bases from J; bases unmatched to any gene: 3. Germline loops: CDR1 MGHDK, CDR2 SYGVNS.

This clonotype has ten or more counts. The DNA of the CDR3 is TGCGCCAGCAGCTTGTTCTCTAGGACAGGAACTAACTATGGCTACACCTTC. It yields the protein CASSLFSRTGTNYGYTF. This chain links TRBV5-1 with TRBJ1-2; TRBD1 aligns across 7 bases. V trimming: 1 base; J trimming: 0 bases; junction bases outside the gene matches: 9. The germline V gene has CDR1 SGHRS and CDR2 YFSETQ. The CDR3 consists of 17 residues.

The chain recombines TRBV28 with TRBJ2-5; D not resolved. Germline-derived CDR1 and CDR2 are MDHEN and SYDVKM. V was shortened by 5 bases and J by 4 bases, with 14 bases between the two germline ends. This CDR3 contains 14 residues. CDR3 region: CASSPGRGGETQYF. In nucleotides, the CDR3 is TGTGCCAGCAGTCCCGGGCGCGGTGGAGAGACCCAGTACTTC.

This clonotype was seen repeatedly, ten times or more. V and J are TRBV5-1 and TRBJ1-6; D is undetermined. Looked up from germline, CDR1 is SGHRS and CDR2 is YFSETQ. The CDR3 is made up of 13 amino acids. V was trimmed by 1 base and J by 8 bases, leaving 7 bases between them. CDR3 DNA: TGCGCCAGCAGCTTGAGAGTCGATTCACCCCTCCACTTT. This codes for CASSLRVDSPLHF.

J is TRBJ2-6 and V is TRBV2, with TRBD2 matching over 11 bases. The V and J ends lost 5 bases and 4 bases, in that order; junction bases with no gene match: 10. The CDR3 is 18 amino acids. Germline V lookup: CDR1 SNHLY, CDR2 FYNNEI. DNA of the CDR3: TGTGCCAGCAGTTATCAGCTAGCGGGAGGCCTCGGGGCCAACGTCCTGACTTTC. Its translation: CASSYQLAGGLGANVLTF.